This entry describes one T cell receptor beta chain. An end of the junction does not agree with germline; a read error may underlie this. Every TCR beta cDNA library bore unique molecular identifiers. Some 500,000 cDNA molecules were obtained per 1 to 10 million input T cells. MiXCR was run by TCRdb on the PCR reads, yielding one entry per CDR3 protein. The data show some 890,000 distinct CDR3 sequences, roughly 50% seen once. The sample originates from a study of post-analysis software for immune sequencing data. This TCR came from a girl aged 10-17 years with multiple sclerosis. Specimen: blood.

CDR3 sequence: CTSSLALGPGQETQYF. The DNA of the CDR3 is TGTACCAGCAGCTTAGCGCTGGGTCCCGGTCAAGAGACCCAGTACTTC. The rearrangement joins TRBV12-3 or TRBV12-4 to TRBJ2-5, with a possible D match to TRBD2 (5 bases). CDR3 length: 16 residues.